This is a list of T cell receptor beta chains from one sample in a study of early T cells in non-severe SARS-CoV-2 infection. Each CDR3 protein is one row after TCRdb ran MiXCR on the 5' RACE reads. The table has some 82,000 distinct CDR3 sequences, about 12% seen once. Sequencing input: whole blood. These receptor sequences come from an adult who was a healthcare worker with PCR-confirmed SARS-CoV-2 infection or an uninfected control (not recorded which). CDR3s include the opening cysteine and the closing phenylalanine or tryptophan. The order of the fields is V gene, D gene, clone size, J gene, CDR3 DNA, CDR3 protein. A D gene is named only where the DNA matches it firmly. Size tells how often a clone was seen (once, few, many) or the class of an expanded clone, and some rows leave it out.

v_gene: TRBV12-3/TRBV12-4
d_gene: .
abundance: many
j_gene: TRBJ2-2
CDR3nt: TGTGCCAGCAGTTTAGGTCTAAGACGGACCGGGGAGCTGTTTTTT
CDR3aa: CASSLGLRRTGELFF

v_gene: TRBV20-1
d_gene: .
abundance: many
j_gene: TRBJ2-3
CDR3nt: TGCAGTGCTTCGGACCGGCTCACAGATACGCAGTATTTT
CDR3aa: CSASDRLTDTQYF

v_gene: TRBV10-2
d_gene: .
abundance: .
j_gene: TRBJ2-3
CDR3nt: TGCGCCAGCAGTGAGTCCCACCCTGCTAGCACAGATACGCAGTATTTT
CDR3aa: CASSESHPASTDTQYF

v_gene: TRBV7-9
d_gene: .
abundance: .
j_gene: TRBJ1-1
CDR3nt: TGTGCCAGCAGCTTAGGGGCCTGGACAGACACTGAAGCTTTCTTT
CDR3aa: CASSLGAWTDTEAFF

v_gene: TRBV5-6
d_gene: .
abundance: few
j_gene: TRBJ1-3
CDR3nt: TGTGCCAGCAGCTTAGGTATTTTTAGCTCTGGAAACACCATATATTTT
CDR3aa: CASSLGIFSSGNTIYF

v_gene: TRBV21-1
d_gene: .
abundance: few
j_gene: TRBJ2-2
CDR3nt: TGTGCCAGCACTCACCCGGCCGGGGAGCTGTTTTTT
CDR3aa: CASTHPAGELFF

v_gene: TRBV11-3
d_gene: .
abundance: .
j_gene: TRBJ2-3
CDR3nt: TGTGCCAGCAGCTTAGATGGGGCAGCAACAGATACGCAGTATTTT
CDR3aa: CASSLDGAATDTQYF

v_gene: TRBV29-1
d_gene: TRBD1
abundance: many
j_gene: TRBJ2-5
CDR3nt: TGCAGCGTTCTGGACAGGGGGTTCGAGACCCAGTACTTC
CDR3aa: CSVLDRGFETQYF

v_gene: TRBV5-1
d_gene: TRBD1
abundance: .
j_gene: TRBJ2-7
CDR3nt: TGCGCCAGTTCACGCTCTCTGACAGGGAACTCCTACGAGCAGTACTTC
CDR3aa: CASSRSLTGNSYEQYF

v_gene: TRBV9
d_gene: .
abundance: .
j_gene: TRBJ1-2
CDR3nt: TGTGCCAGCAGCGTATGGAACTATGGCTACACCTTC
CDR3aa: CASSVWNYGYTF

v_gene: TRBV29-1
d_gene: .
abundance: many
j_gene: TRBJ2-2
CDR3nt: TGCAGCGTTCAAGCGCTGAACACCGGGGAGCTGTTTTTT
CDR3aa: CSVQALNTGELFF

v_gene: TRBV20-1
d_gene: .
abundance: few
j_gene: TRBJ2-7
CDR3nt: TGCAGTGCTAGAGAGCCGGGACGTCCCCCCGGCGAGCAGTACTTC
CDR3aa: CSAREPGRPPGEQYF

v_gene: TRBV20-1
d_gene: TRBD2
abundance: .
j_gene: TRBJ2-5
CDR3nt: TGCAGTGCTAGGGACCCAGCGGGGGGGCAAGAGACCCAGTACTTC
CDR3aa: CSARDPAGGQETQYF

v_gene: TRBV7-9
d_gene: .
abundance: .
j_gene: TRBJ2-3
CDR3nt: TGTGCCAGCAGCTTCTCCTGGGGGGGACAGGTTAGCACAGATACGCAGTATTTT
CDR3aa: CASSFSWGGQVSTDTQYF

v_gene: TRBV12-3/TRBV12-4
d_gene: TRBD2
abundance: .
j_gene: TRBJ2-7
CDR3nt: TGTGCCAGCAGTTCCCTAGCGGTAGAGTACGAGCAGTACTTC
CDR3aa: CASSSLAVEYEQYF

v_gene: TRBV10-3
d_gene: TRBD2
abundance: many
j_gene: TRBJ2-1
CDR3nt: TGTGCCATCAGTGAGCCCTCTACTAGCGGGAGGGCCAGGGAGAGAAATGAGCAGTTCTTC
CDR3aa: CAISEPSTSGRARERNEQFF

v_gene: TRBV28
d_gene: TRBD2
abundance: .
j_gene: TRBJ2-7
CDR3nt: TGTGCCAGCAGCGGGGGGGGTACGACCTACGAGCAGTACTTC
CDR3aa: CASSGGGTTYEQYF

v_gene: TRBV29-1
d_gene: .
abundance: .
j_gene: TRBJ1-1
CDR3nt: TGCAGCGCCAACAGGAGGAACACTGAAGCTTTCTTT
CDR3aa: CSANRRNTEAFF

v_gene: TRBV5-4
d_gene: TRBD1
abundance: few
j_gene: TRBJ1-3
CDR3nt: TGTGCCAGCAGCTTGACAGGGGGCTCTGGAAACACCATATATTTT
CDR3aa: CASSLTGGSGNTIYF

v_gene: TRBV6-5
d_gene: .
abundance: many
j_gene: TRBJ1-5
CDR3nt: TGTGCCAGCAGACAGGGAGGGGATCAGCCCCAGCATTTT
CDR3aa: CASRQGGDQPQHF

v_gene: TRBV29-1
d_gene: TRBD2
abundance: .
j_gene: TRBJ2-4
CDR3nt: TGCAGCGTTGACCGCCCTAGCGGGAGTGGCGCAAACATTCAGTACTTC
CDR3aa: CSVDRPSGSGANIQYF

v_gene: TRBV6-5
d_gene: .
abundance: many
j_gene: TRBJ1-2
CDR3nt: TGTGCCAGCAGTTACTCTACCGGGGGCTCCTATGGCTACACCTTC
CDR3aa: CASSYSTGGSYGYTF

v_gene: TRBV7-9
d_gene: .
abundance: many
j_gene: TRBJ1-2
CDR3nt: TGTGCCAGCAGTCCGACAGAGAACTATGGCTACACCTTC
CDR3aa: CASSPTENYGYTF

v_gene: TRBV14
d_gene: TRBD1
abundance: many
j_gene: TRBJ2-1
CDR3nt: TGTGCCAGCAGCTTTGGACAGGGGGCGATCGGTGGTGAGCAGTTCTTC
CDR3aa: CASSFGQGAIGGEQFF